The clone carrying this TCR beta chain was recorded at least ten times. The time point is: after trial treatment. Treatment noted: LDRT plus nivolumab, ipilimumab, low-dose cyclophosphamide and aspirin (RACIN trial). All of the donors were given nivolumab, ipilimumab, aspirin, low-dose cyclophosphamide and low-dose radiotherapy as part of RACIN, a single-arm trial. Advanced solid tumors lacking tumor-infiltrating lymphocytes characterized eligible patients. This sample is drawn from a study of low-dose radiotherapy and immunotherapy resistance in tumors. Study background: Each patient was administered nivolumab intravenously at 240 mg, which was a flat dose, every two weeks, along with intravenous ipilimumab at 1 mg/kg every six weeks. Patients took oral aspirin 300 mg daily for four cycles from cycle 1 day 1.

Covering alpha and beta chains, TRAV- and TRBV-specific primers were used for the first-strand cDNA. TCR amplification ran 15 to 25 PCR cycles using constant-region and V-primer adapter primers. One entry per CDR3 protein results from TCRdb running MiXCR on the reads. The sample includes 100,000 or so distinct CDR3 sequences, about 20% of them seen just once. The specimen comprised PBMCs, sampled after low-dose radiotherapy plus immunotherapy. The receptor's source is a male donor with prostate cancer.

CDR3 amino acids: CASRDHPVDNEQFF. The CDR3, as DNA: TGTGCCAGCAGGGACCATCCGGTTGACAATGAGCAGTTCTTC. J is TRBJ2-1 and V is TRBV6-2 or TRBV6-3; D is unclear. Looked up from germline, CDR1 is MNHEY and CDR2 is SVGEGT. The CDR3 length is 14 residues. Trimming removed 6 bases at V and 5 bases at J, with 14 bases between.